A selection of T cell receptor beta chains follows, all from one sample in a study of T cells in Graves' hyperthyroidism and ophthalmopathy. TCRdb passed the multiplex PCR reads through MiXCR, listing each CDR3 protein once. Of nearly 600,000 distinct CDR3 sequences in the sample, 12% to 15% were seen once. Sequencing was performed on blood. These receptors originate from a young woman with Graves' ophthalmopathy. Each CDR3 is given without its conserved first and last residue. D genes are given only for firm matches.

TRBV3-1 - ASSQGASRETQY
TRBV11-3 - ASNDWTAQETQY
TRBV20-1 - SARVGRRALQETQY
TRBV20-1 - SARGGTGNAYEQY
TRBV10-3 - AISESLGRGNQPQH
TRBV7-3 - ASSPGRDNEQF
TRBV7-9 - ASSLGPGQQSEQY
TRBV24-1 - ATSDLSEAPTDTQY
TRBV7-9 - ASKDRGETQY
TRBV2 - ASRNPPQGAEQY
TRBV14 - ASSQGLALGETQY